These T cell receptor beta chains were read from a single sample in a study of CXCR3-negative and CXCR3-positive naive CD8 T cells. TCRdb reprocessed the 5' RACE reads, with one entry per CDR3 protein and no DNA. In total, the table holds about 130,000 distinct CDR3 sequences. The source material was naive CXCR3+ CD8+ T cells from blood. The source of these receptors is a human donor in good health. Some clones in this sample may be carry-over from other donors' samples. The CDR3 runs from the conserved cysteine through the conserved F or W.

TRBV6-5	TRBJ2-2	CASTHWTDASGELFF
TRBV2	TRBJ2-3	CASSPREGALSTDTQYF
TRBV5-6	TRBJ2-7	CASSSPTYEQYF
TRBV12-3/TRBV12-4	TRBJ1-2	CASSPGGGSPSNYGYTF
TRBV9	TRBJ2-1	CASSPSWGSNEQFF
TRBV7-7	TRBJ2-1	CASSLGAGGAGEQFF
TRBV28	TRBJ2-7	CASTLANSYEQYF
TRBV29-1	TRBJ2-1	CSVDEGASGSRSYNEQFF
TRBV5-6	TRBJ2-6	CASSWVAGANVLTF
TRBV7-9	TRBJ2-3	CASSTRDRVFDTQYF
TRBV7-7	TRBJ2-7	CASSPGTGGLYEQYF
TRBV11-2	TRBJ2-5	CASSLDNQWETQYF
TRBV20-1	TRBJ2-7	CSATTSVTIEQYF
TRBV7-9	TRBJ2-5	CASSLGLGSTQYF
TRBV9	TRBJ2-1	CASNAGSSYNEQFF
TRBV7-9	TRBJ2-7	CASSLGQGGYEQYF
TRBV5-1	TRBJ1-6	CASSTRTGDIPLHF
TRBV28	TRBJ2-3	CASTQGQPSTDTQYF
TRBV2	TRBJ1-3	CASSVNRVSGNTIYF
TRBV19	TRBJ1-5	CASYKQGAGSNQPQHF
TRBV5-6	TRBJ2-7	CASSFWSRDDEQYF
TRBV7-9	TRBJ2-5	CASSLRLAGGPYQETQYF
TRBV11-2	TRBJ2-5	CASSSFLHRDGETQYF
TRBV11-3	TRBJ2-2	CASSPRRASDTGELFF
TRBV30	TRBJ2-7	CAWIDRVAYEQYF
TRBV29-1	TRBJ2-2	CSVELSGKTTGELFF
TRBV27	TRBJ2-7	CASSPSGGGAYEQYF
TRBV27	TRBJ1-5	CASSSGTASNQPQHF
TRBV7-9	TRBJ2-7	CASSLPEAGVHYEQYF
TRBV29-1	TRBJ1-1	CSVGGWGGNMNTEAFF
TRBV28	TRBJ1-2	CASSPRDRVQSISYGYTF
TRBV7-6	TRBJ2-2	CASSPTETSGNTGELFF
TRBV5-1	TRBJ1-1	CASSFETDWVEAFF
TRBV29-1	TRBJ2-2	CSVAANTGELFF
TRBV7-3	TRBJ2-1	CASSSGGYNEQFF
TRBV20-1	TRBJ2-3	CSARLVFSTDTQYF
TRBV5-1	TRBJ1-2	CASSWTGGDGHTF
TRBV3-1	TRBJ1-1	CASSHPTGGRTEAFF
TRBV4-3	TRBJ2-7	CASSQDVRGPYEQYF
TRBV25-1	TRBJ1-1	CASSEFGQGDTEAFF
TRBV9	TRBJ2-7	CASSEGTSYEQYF
TRBV11-2	TRBJ1-1	CASSPAPGQTMNTEAFF
TRBV28	TRBJ2-7	CASSLSSLAGDEQYF
TRBV4-3	TRBJ2-7	CASSQDRGGPSYEQYF
TRBV7-9	TRBJ2-7	CASSLPGQEIF
TRBV3-2	TRBJ2-3	CASSQGTSGPFTDTQYF
TRBV29-1	TRBJ2-3	CSVWTGSADTQYF
TRBV19	TRBJ1-1	CASSIDLEAPGTEAFF
TRBV5-1	TRBJ1-5	CASSSGLSDQPQHF
TRBV13	TRBJ1-2	CASSFEGNGYTF
TRBV30	TRBJ1-1	CAWSVSGYTEAFF
TRBV7-6	TRBJ1-1	CASSLFGGGLTEAFF
TRBV19	TRBJ2-5	CASSIGLAGVDETQYF
TRBV7-9	TRBJ2-7	CASSSRTSGAEEQYF